The clone carrying this TCR beta chain was seen once. What it binds is not known. The germline CDR1 and CDR2 sequences are SNHLY and FYNNEI. Deletions cut 1 base from V and 6 bases from J, with 20 bases between. CDR3 length: 17 amino acids. This entry comes from a study of OX40 agonist ivuxolimab in advanced cancers. Overall study: Participants averaged about 60 years of age (range roughly 23 to 79) and were under 90% male. The study, taken as a whole, reports: Among T cells, CD8+ cells averaged more expanded clones than CD4+ cells.

Sequenced by immunoSEQ multiplex PCR; TCRdb stores in-frame clones only, minus some. This table has approximately 15,000 clones, 70% appearing once. Autoimmune disease history or systemic immunosuppression meant exclusion. Blood sampling was done at baseline, cycle 4 day 1, and cycle 7 day 1. This specimen consisted of CD4+ or CD8+ T cells sorted from blood, obtained in a trial of the OX40 agonist ivuxolimab. The receptor was isolated from an adult with an advanced solid tumor such as melanoma, head and neck, liver or kidney cancer. V usage is TRBV2 and J usage is TRBJ2-3; a possible D gene is TRBD2 (5 bases). The CDR3 nucleotides are TGTGCCAGCAGTGAAGGGGGAACGGAGGATGTTTATGATACGCAGTATTTT. Residues: CASSEGGTEDVYDTQYF.